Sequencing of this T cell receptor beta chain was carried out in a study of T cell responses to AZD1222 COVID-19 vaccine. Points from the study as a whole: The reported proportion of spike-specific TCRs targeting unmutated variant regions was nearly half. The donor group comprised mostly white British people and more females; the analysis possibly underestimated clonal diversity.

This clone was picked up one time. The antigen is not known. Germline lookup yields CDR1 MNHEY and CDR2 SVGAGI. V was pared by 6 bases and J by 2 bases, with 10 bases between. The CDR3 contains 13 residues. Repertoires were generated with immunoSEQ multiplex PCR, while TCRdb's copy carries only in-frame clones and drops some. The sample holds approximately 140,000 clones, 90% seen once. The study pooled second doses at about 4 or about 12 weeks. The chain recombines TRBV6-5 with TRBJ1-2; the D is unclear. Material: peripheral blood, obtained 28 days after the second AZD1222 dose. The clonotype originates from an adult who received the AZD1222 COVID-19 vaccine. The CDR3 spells CASSGRINYGYTF. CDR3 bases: TGTGCCAGCAGCGGCAGAATAAACTATGGCTACACCTTC.